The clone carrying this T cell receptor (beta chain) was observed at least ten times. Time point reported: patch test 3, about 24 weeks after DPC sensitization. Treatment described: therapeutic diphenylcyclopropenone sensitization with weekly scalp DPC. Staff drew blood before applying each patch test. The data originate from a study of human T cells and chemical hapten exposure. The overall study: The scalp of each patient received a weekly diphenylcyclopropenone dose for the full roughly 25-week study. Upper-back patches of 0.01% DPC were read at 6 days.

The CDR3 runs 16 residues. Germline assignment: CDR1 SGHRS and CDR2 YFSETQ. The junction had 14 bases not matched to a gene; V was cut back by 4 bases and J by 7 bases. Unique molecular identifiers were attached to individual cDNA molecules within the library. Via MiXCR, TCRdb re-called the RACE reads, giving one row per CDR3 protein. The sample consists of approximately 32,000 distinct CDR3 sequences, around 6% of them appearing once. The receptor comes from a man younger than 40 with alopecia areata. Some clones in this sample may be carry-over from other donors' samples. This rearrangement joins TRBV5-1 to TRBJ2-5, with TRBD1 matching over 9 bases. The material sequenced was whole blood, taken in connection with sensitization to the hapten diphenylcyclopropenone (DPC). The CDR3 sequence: CASSPDRTGDLGTQYF. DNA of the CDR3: TGCGCCAGCAGCCCCGACCGGACAGGGGACCTCGGGACCCAGTACTTC.